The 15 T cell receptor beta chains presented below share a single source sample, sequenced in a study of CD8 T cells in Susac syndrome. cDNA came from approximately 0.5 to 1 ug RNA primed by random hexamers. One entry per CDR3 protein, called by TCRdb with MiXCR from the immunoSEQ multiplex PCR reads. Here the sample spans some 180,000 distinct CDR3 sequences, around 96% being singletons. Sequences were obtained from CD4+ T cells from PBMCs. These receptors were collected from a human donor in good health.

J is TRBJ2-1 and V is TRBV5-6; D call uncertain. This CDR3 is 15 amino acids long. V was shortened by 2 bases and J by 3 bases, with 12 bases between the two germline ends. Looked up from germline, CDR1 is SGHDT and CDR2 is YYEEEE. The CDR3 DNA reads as TGTGCCAGCAGCTTTTCATATACCAGCTACAATGAGCAGTTCTTC. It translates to CASSFSYTSYNEQFF.

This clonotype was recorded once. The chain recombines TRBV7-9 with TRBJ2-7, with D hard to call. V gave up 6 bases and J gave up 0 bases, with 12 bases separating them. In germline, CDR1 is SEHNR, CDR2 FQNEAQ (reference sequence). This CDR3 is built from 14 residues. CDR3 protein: CASSPDTLSYEQYF. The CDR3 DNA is TGTGCCAGCAGTCCCGATACTCTCTCCTACGAGCAGTACTTC.

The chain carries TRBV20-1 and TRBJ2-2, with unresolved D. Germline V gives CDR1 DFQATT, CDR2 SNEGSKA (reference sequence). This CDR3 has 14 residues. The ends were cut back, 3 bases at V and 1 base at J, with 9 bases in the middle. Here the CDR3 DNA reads TGCAGTGCTAGCTACCCTTTGAACACCGGGGAGCTGTTTTTT. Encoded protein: CSASYPLNTGELFF.

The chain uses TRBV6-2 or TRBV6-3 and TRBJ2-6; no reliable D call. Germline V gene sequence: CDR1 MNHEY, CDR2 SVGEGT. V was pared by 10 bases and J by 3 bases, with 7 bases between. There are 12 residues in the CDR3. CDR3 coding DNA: TGTGCCACCACGGTTGGGGCCAACGTCCTGACTTTC. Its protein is CATTVGANVLTF.

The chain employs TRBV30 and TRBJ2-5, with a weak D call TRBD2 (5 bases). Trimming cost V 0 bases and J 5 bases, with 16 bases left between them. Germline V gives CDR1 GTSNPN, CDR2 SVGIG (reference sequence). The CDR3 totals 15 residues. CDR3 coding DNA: TGTGCCTGGAGTGTACCCGCCGCGGGCGGTGAGACCCAGTACTTC. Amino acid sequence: CAWSVPAAGGETQYF.

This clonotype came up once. The CDR3 DNA follows: TGTGCCAGCAGTGAGAGAAACTATGGCTACACCTTC. This gives the protein CASSERNYGYTF. The chain links TRBV2 to TRBJ1-2, with D uncertain. Trimming removed 3 bases at V and 2 bases at J, with 4 bases between. In germline, CDR1 is SNHLY, CDR2 FYNNEI. There are 12 residues in the CDR3.

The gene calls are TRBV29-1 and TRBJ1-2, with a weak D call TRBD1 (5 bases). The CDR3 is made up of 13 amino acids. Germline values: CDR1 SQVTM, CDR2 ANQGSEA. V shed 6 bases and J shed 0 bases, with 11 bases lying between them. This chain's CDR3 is CSVPRGTNYGYTF. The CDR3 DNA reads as TGCAGCGTACCGAGGGGCACTAACTATGGCTACACCTTC.

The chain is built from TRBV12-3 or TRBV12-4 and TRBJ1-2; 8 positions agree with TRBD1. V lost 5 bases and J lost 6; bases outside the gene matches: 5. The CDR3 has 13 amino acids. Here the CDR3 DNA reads TGTGCCAGCAGTCGACAGGGGAGGGATGGCTACACCTTC. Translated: CASSRQGRDGYTF.

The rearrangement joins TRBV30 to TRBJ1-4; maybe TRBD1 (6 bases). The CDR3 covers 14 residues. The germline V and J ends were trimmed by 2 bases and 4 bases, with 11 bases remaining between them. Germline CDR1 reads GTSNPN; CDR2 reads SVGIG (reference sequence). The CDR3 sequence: CAWSSDSRNEKLFF. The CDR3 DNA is TGTGCCTGGAGTTCGGACAGCCGTAATGAAAAACTGTTTTTT.

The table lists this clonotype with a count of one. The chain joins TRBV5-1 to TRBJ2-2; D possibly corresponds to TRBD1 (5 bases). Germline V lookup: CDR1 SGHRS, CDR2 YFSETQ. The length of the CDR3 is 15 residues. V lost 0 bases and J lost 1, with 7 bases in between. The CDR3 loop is CASSLGQWNTGELFF. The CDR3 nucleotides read TGCGCCAGCAGCTTGGGACAGTGGAACACCGGGGAGCTGTTTTTT. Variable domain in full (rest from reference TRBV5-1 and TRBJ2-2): KAGVTQTPRYLIKTRGQQVTLSCSPISGHRSVSWYQQTPGQGLQFLFEYFSETQRNKGNFPGRFSGRQFSNSRSEMNVSTLELGDSALYLCASSLGQWNTGELFFGEGSRLTVL.

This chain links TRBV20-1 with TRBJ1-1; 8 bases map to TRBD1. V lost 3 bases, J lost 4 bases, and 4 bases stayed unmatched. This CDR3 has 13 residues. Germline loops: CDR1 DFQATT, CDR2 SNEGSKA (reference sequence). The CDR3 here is CSARNDRGTEAFF. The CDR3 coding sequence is TGCAGTGCTAGGAATGACAGGGGCACTGAAGCTTTCTTT.

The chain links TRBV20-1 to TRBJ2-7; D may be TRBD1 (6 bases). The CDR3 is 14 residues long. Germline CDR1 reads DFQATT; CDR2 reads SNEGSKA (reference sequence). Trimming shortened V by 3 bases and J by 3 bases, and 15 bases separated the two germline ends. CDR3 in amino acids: CSARLDRKYYEQYF. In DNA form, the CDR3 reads TGCAGTGCTAGGTTGGACAGAAAATACTACGAGCAGTACTTC.

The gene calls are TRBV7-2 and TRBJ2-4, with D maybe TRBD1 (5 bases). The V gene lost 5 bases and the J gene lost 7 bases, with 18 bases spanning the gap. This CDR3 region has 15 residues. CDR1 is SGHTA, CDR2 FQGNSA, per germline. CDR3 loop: CASSPDTSLGNIQYF. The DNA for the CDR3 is TGTGCCAGCAGCCCGGACACTTCCCTAGGGAACATTCAGTACTTC.

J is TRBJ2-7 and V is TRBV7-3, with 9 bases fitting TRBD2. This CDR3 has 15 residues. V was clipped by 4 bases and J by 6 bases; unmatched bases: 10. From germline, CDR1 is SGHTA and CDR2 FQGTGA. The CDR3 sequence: CASSWDSGRQSEQYF. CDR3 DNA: TGTGCCAGCAGCTGGGATAGCGGGAGACAGTCCGAGCAGTACTTC.

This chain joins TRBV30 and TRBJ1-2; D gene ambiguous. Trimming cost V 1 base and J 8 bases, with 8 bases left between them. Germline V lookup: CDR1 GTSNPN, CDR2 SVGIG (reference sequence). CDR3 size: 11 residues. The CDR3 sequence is CAWSDDRGYTF. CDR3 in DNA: TGTGCCTGGAGTGATGATAGGGGCTACACCTTC.